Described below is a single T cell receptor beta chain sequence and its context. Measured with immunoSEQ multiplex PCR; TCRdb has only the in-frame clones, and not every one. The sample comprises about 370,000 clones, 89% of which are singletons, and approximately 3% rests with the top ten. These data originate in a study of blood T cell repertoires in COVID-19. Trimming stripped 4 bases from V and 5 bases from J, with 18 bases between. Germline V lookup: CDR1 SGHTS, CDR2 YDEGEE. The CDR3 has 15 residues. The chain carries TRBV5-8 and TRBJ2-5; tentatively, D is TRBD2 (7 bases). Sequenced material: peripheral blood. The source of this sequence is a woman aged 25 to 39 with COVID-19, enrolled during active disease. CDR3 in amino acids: CASSLKGGARETQYF. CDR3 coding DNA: TGTGCCAGCAGCCTAAAGGGGGGGGCGCGGGAGACCCAGTACTTC.